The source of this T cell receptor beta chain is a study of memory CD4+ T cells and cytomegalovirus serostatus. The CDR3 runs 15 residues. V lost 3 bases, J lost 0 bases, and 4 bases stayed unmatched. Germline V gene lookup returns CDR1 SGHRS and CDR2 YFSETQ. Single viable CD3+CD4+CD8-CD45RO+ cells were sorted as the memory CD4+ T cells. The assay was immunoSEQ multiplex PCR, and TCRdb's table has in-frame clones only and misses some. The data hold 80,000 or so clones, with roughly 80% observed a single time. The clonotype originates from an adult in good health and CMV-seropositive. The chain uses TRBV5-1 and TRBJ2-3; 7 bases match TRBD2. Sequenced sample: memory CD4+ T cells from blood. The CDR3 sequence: CASSSGLTSTDTQYF. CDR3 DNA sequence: TGCGCCAGCAGCTCGGGACTAACTAGCACAGATACGCAGTATTTT.